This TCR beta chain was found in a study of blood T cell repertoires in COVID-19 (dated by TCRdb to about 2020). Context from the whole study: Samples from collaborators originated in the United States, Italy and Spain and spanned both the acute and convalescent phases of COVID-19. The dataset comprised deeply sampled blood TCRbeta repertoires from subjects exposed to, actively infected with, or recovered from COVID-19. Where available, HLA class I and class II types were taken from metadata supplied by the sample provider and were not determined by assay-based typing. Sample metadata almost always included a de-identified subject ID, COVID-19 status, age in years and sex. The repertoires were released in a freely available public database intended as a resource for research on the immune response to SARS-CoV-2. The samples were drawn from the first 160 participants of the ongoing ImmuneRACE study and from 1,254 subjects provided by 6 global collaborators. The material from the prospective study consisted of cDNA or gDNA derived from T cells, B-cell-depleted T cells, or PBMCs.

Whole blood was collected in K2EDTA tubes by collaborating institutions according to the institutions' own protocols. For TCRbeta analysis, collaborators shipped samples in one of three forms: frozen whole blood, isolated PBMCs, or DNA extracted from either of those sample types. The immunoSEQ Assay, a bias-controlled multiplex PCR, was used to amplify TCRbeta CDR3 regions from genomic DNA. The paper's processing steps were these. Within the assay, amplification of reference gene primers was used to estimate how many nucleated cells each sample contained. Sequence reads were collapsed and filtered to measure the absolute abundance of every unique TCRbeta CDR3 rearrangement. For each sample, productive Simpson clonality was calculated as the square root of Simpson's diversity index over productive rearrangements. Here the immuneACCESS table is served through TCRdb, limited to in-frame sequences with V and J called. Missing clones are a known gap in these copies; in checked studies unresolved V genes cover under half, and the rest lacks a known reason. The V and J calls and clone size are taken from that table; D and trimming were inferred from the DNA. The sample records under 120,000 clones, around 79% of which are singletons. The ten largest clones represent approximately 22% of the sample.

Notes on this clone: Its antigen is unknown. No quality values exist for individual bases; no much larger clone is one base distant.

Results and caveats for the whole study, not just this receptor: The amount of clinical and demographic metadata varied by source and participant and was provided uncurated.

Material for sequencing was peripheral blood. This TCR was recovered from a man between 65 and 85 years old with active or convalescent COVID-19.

CDR3 sequence: CASSAEPGTGRTGELFF. The nucleotides read TGCGCCAGCAGCGCAGAACCCGGGACAGGGAGGACCGGGGAGCTGTTTTTT. In this chain, TRBV10-1 is recombined with TRBJ2-2; TRBD1 lines up with 9 middle nucleotides. Reading the germline V gene (reference sequence) gives CDR1 WNHNN and CDR2 SYGVQD. The CDR3 measures 17 amino acids from cysteine to phenylalanine. The DNA shown is the 51-base CDR3, in frame from base 1. V is cut back by 6 bases and J by 5 bases, with 13 bases in the junction unmatched.